Given below is one T cell receptor (beta chain) in context. Its antigen is not known. Assay used: immunoSEQ multiplex PCR; TCRdb lists only in-frame clones, some missing. The sample yields about 23,000 clones, about 80% seen once. Before the COVID-19 pandemic, during about 2010-2018, CD4+ T cells were taken from unexposed donors. Isolation of CD4+ T cells took place after approximately eleven days in culture. This specimen comes from a study of CD4 T cells in relation to SARS-CoV-2 and coronaviruses. Study overall: The negative reference was HIV-1 Nef peptide pool or peptide-free culture.

The CDR3 spans 15 residues. The V end was cut by 3 bases, the J end by 2 bases, with 14 bases between. From germline, CDR1 is SNHLY and CDR2 FYNNEI. The genes are TRBV2 and TRBJ2-7; D possibly corresponds to TRBD2 (7 bases). This clonotype was obtained from a human donor in good health. The sequenced material came from CD4+ T cells from PBMCs, cultured in vitro. The CDR3 bases are TGTGCCAGCAGTGAGTCTGGGGGGGGCCCCTACGAGCAGTACTTC. Residues: CASSESGGGPYEQYF.